Each of the 12 T cell receptor beta chains below was sequenced from the same sample in a study of T cell changes during pregnancy in multiple sclerosis (dated by TCRdb to between 2018 and 2021). Library preparation was by the immunoSEQ multiplex PCR assay. TCRdb re-hosts the immuneACCESS table, in-frame sequences only. Its copies lack some clones; in the studies checked, an unresolved V gene accounts for under half of them, and the cause for the rest is not known. This sample has roughly 40,000 clones in its table, and about 91% of those were observed once. The ten largest clones add up to almost 2% of the sample. The sample was CD4+ T cells from peripheral blood mononuclear cells, taken after pregnancy. The receptors were gathered from a female donor in good health, enrolled as a control in a pregnancy study.

This chain joins TRBV5-1 and TRBJ2-7, with 10 bases that match TRBD2. Per the germline V gene, CDR1 is SGHRS and CDR2 is YFSETQ. This CDR3 contains 13 residues. The ends lost 4 bases at V and 4 bases at J; junction bases unmatched: 2. CDR3 in amino acids: CASSPSGGYEQYF. CDR3 coding DNA: TGCGCCAGCAGCCCTAGCGGGGGTTACGAGCAGTACTTC.

This clone was detected once. The rearrangement joins TRBV28 to TRBJ1-4; D might be TRBD1 (6 bases). The CDR3 totals 16 residues. From germline, CDR1 is MDHEN and CDR2 SYDVKM. Between the trimmed V and J ends, which lost 3 bases and 1 base, there was a span of 12 bases. CDR3 sequence reads: CASSFPAGVTNEKLFF. CDR3 DNA: TGTGCCAGCAGTTTCCCGGCAGGGGTAACTAATGAAAAACTGTTTTTT.

This clone came up once. The J gene is TRBJ1-5, the V gene TRBV28, with D possibly matching TRBD1 (6 bases). The germline CDR1 and CDR2 sequences are MDHEN and SYDVKM. Trimming left V 8 bases short and J 7 bases short, with 15 bases between. The length of the CDR3 is 13 residues. CDR3 protein: CASGGSSPQPQHF. DNA for the CDR3: TGTGCCAGCGGGGGCAGTTCGCCCCAGCCCCAGCATTTT.

The table lists this clone with a few counts. The chain recombines TRBV21-1 with TRBJ1-6; the table assigns TRBD1, which was not confirmed against the DNA. TRBV21-1 constitutes a pseudogene. The CDR3 has 16 residues. CDR3 sequence (DNA): TGTGCCACCCTGGACAGGGAACGCCAATTGGATTCACCCCTCCACTTT. The encoded protein is CATLDRERQLDSPLHF.

This sequence joins TRBV19 and TRBJ2-6; the D gene is possibly TRBD2 (6 bases). This CDR3 is built from 19 residues. V was shortened by 5 bases and J by 4 bases, with 24 bases between the two germline ends. Germline loops: CDR1 LNHDA, CDR2 SQIVND (reference sequence). The CDR3 sequence: CASSFPAKRGRYGANVLTF. CDR3 DNA sequence: TGTGCCAGTAGTTTCCCCGCCAAACGAGGGAGGTACGGGGCCAACGTCCTGACTTTC.

The chain couples TRBV30 to TRBJ2-7; TRBD1 matches at 7 bases. Germline V gene sequence: CDR1 GTSNPN, CDR2 SVGIG (reference sequence). The CDR3 length is 14 residues. V dropped 0 bases and J dropped 1; count of bases not matched to a gene: 3. Here the CDR3 reads CAWSVPTGSYEQYF. The CDR3 bases are TGTGCCTGGAGTGTGCCGACAGGGTCCTACGAGCAGTACTTC.

This clone was detected only once. The chain is built from TRBV7-9 and TRBJ1-6; 8 bases map to TRBD1. This CDR3 comprises 15 residues. With 4 bases clipped from V and 9 bases from J, the junction kept 8 bases outside the gene matches. The V gene's germline CDR1 is SEHNR and CDR2 FQNEAQ (reference sequence). Here the CDR3 DNA reads TGTGCCAGCAGCTCCTATGACCAGGGGGCTTCACCCCTCCACTTT. Translated, it gives CASSSYDQGASPLHF. Filled out from reference TRBV7-9 and TRBJ1-6, the complete variable domain reads DTGVSQNPRHKITKRGQNVTFRCDPISEHNRLYWYRQTLGQGPEFLTYFQNEAQLEKSRLLSDRFSAERPKGSFSTLEIQRTEQGDSAMYLCASSSYDQGASPLHFGNGTRLTVT.

The chain combines TRBV29-1 with TRBJ2-7, with a tentative D call TRBD2 (7 bases). V was clipped by 1 base and J by 2 bases, with 9 bases between them. This CDR3 comprises 13 residues. The germline gives CDR1 SQVTM, CDR2 ANQGSEA. CDR3 loop: CSVEGEGAYEQYF. Here the CDR3 DNA reads TGCAGCGTTGAAGGGGAGGGGGCCTACGAGCAGTACTTC.

The chain carries TRBV20-1 and TRBJ2-3; possibly TRBD2 for D (5 bases). The germline V and J ends were trimmed by 7 bases and 9 bases, with 14 bases remaining between them. Per germline, CDR1 DFQATT and CDR2 SNEGSKA (reference sequence). This CDR3 has 11 residues. The CDR3 sequence is CSVTGGGTQYF. The CDR3 DNA sequence: TGCAGTGTTACGGGCGGCGGGACGCAGTATTTT.

CDR3 nucleotides: TGTGCCAGCAGCTCCCCTAGCACAGATACGCAGTATTTT. It is translated as CASSSPSTDTQYF. The rearrangement joins TRBV7-2 to TRBJ2-3; D call uncertain. Deletions cut 4 bases from V and 0 bases from J, with 5 bases between. Germline V lookup: CDR1 SGHTA, CDR2 FQGNSA. There are 13 residues in the CDR3.

The CDR3 DNA reads as TGCGCCAGCAGCCAAGAACCGGGGACATCTGGAAACACCATATATTTT. Protein product: CASSQEPGTSGNTIYF. The genes are TRBV4-1 and TRBJ1-3; possibly TRBD1 for D (6 bases). V lost 0 bases to trimming and J lost 1 base, with 10 bases between them. The CDR3 runs to 16 residues. Germline values: CDR1 MGHRA, CDR2 YSYEKL.

This clone was found a few times. The genes are TRBV4-1 and TRBJ1-6; 9 bases are a match to TRBD1. Germline CDR1 and CDR2: MGHRA and YSYEKL. The V segment lost 1 base and the J segment 10 bases; nucleotides outside the gene matches: 8. The CDR3 runs to 16 residues. In nucleotides, the CDR3 is TGCGCCAGCAGCCAAGGGTCGGGACAGGGAAGGTCACCCCTCCACTTT. It codes for CASSQGSGQGRSPLHF.